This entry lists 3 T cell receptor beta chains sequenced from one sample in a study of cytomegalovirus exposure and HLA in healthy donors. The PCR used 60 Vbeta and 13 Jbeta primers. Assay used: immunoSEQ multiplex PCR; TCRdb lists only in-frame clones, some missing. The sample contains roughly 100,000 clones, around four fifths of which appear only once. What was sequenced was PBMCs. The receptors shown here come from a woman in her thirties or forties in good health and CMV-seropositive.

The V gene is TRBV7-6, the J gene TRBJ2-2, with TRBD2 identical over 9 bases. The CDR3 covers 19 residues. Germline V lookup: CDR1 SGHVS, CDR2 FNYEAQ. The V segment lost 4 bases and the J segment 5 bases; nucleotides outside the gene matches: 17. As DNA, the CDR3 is TGTGCCAGCAGCTCATATTCCAGCGGGGGGCTAAGTTTTACCGGGGAGCTGTTTTTT. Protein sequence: CASSSYSSGGLSFTGELFF.

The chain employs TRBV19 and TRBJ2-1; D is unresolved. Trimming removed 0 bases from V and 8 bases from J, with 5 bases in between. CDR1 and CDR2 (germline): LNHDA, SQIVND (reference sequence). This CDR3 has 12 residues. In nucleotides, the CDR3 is TGTGCCAGTAGTATAGATCTATATGAGCAGTTCTTC. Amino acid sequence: CASSIDLYEQFF. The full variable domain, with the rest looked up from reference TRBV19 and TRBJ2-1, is DGGITQSPKYLFRKEGQNVTLSCEQNLNHDAMYWYRQDPGQGLRLIYYSQIVNDFQKGDIAEGYSVSREKKESFPLTVTSAQKNPTAFYLCASSIDLYEQFFGPGTRLTVL.

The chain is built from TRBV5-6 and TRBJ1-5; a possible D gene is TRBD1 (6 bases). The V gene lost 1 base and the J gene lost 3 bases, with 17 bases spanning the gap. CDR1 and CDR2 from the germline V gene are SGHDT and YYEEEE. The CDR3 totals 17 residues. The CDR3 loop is CASSLFTGIWINQPQHF. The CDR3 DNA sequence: TGTGCCAGCAGCTTGTTTACAGGGATATGGATCAATCAGCCCCAGCATTTT.